One and the same sample provided the 12 T cell receptor beta chains below, sequenced in a study of cytomegalovirus exposure and HLA in healthy donors. PCR employed 60 Vbeta and 13 Jbeta primers. Libraries were prepared by immunoSEQ multiplex PCR; TCRdb keeps only in-frame clonotypes and omits some of them. The sample includes about 150,000 clones, roughly 80% of them seen just once. Sequences were obtained from PBMCs. The receptors come from a man younger than 40 in good health and CMV-seropositive.

This sequence joins TRBV5-1 and TRBJ2-1; 13 bases are shared with TRBD2. Germline-derived CDR1 and CDR2 are SGHRS and YFSETQ. The CDR3 contains 17 residues. Losses at the gene ends were 4 bases for V and 5 bases for J; bases not matched to a gene: 9. The CDR3 loop is CASSPLGLAGTDNEQFF. CDR3 DNA sequence: TGCGCCAGCAGCCCGTTGGGACTAGCGGGGACCGACAATGAGCAGTTCTTC.

The chain is built from TRBV9 and TRBJ2-1, with a possible D match to TRBD1 (5 bases). V lost 0 bases and J lost 12, with 19 bases in between. The CDR3 contains 15 residues. Germline V gene lookup returns CDR1 SGDLS and CDR2 YYNGEE. CDR3 region: CASSVAPGPASGQFF. DNA of the CDR3: TGTGCCAGCAGCGTAGCCCCAGGGCCAGCTTCGGGGCAGTTCTTC.

This chain uses TRBV18 with TRBJ1-2, with D possibly matching TRBD1 (6 bases). Germline lookup yields CDR1 KGHSH and CDR2 LQKENI. This CDR3 has 13 residues. Trimming shortened V by 0 bases and J by 8 bases, and 10 bases separated the two germline ends. CDR3 sequence: CASSPPAGEGYTF. The CDR3 nucleotides are TGTGCCAGCTCACCACCCGCAGGGGAAGGCTACACCTTC.

This rearrangement joins TRBV9 to TRBJ1-1; weak D call: TRBD1 (5 bases). Trimming removed 0 bases from V and 7 bases from J, with 10 bases in between. The CDR3 spans 13 residues. CDR1 and CDR2 (germline): SGDLS, YYNGEE. The CDR3 DNA reads TGTGCCAGCAGCGTAGGCAGGGCCAGTGAAGCTTTCTTT. This codes for CASSVGRASEAFF.

V is TRBV30 and J is TRBJ2-5; D perhaps matches TRBD1 (6 bases). Trimming took off 3 bases at V and 1 base at J, with 12 bases between the two ends. Per the germline V gene, CDR1 is GTSNPN and CDR2 is SVGIG (reference sequence). CDR3 size: 14 residues. CDR3 DNA sequence: TGTGCCTGGAGGAAAACAGGGTTCCAAGAGACCCAGTACTTC. Its translation is CAWRKTGFQETQYF.

The rearrangement links TRBV2 to TRBJ2-4, with 10 bases identical to TRBD1. This CDR3 is built from 16 residues. Germline V gene data show CDR1 as SNHLY and CDR2 as FYNNEI. V shed 5 bases, J shed 9 bases, and the junction held 13 bases outside the gene matches. CDR3 in DNA: TGTGCCAGCAGTTGGGGACAGGGGTTTTTCGATGGCATTCAGTACTTC. Protein sequence: CASSWGQGFFDGIQYF.

This chain links TRBV11-3 with TRBJ2-1; no reliable D call. V shed 4 bases and J shed 9 bases, with 10 bases lying between them. This CDR3 comprises 12 residues. Germline assignment: CDR1 SGHNT and CDR2 YENEEA. The CDR3 coding sequence is TGTGCCAGCAGCTCCCGACATGGTGAGCAGTTCTTC. Encoded protein: CASSSRHGEQFF.

This clone occurred once. The rearrangement uses TRBV2 and TRBJ1-6; 10 positions match TRBD1. The germline V gene encodes CDR1 SNHLY and CDR2 FYNNEI. CDR3 size: 16 residues. V was pared by 5 bases and J by 10 bases, with 11 bases of the junction left unmatched. CDR3 nucleotides: TGTGCCAGCAGTTCCCCGCGGGACAGGGGCATGTCACCCCTCCACTTT. Protein: CASSSPRDRGMSPLHF.

This chain links TRBV30 with TRBJ1-5; a possible D gene is TRBD1 (5 bases). CDR1 and CDR2 (germline): GTSNPN, SVGIG (reference sequence). Trimming removed 1 base from V and 4 bases from J, with 11 bases in between. This CDR3 is 14 amino acids long. The CDR3 bases are TGTGCCTGGAGTGCACACCGGGGGAATCAGCCCCAGCATTTT. Amino acids: CAWSAHRGNQPQHF.

The chain joins TRBV11-2 to TRBJ2-7; no reliable D call. Trimming left V 2 bases short and J 0 bases short, with 8 bases between. Germline V gene data show CDR1 as SGHAT and CDR2 as FQNNGV. The length of the CDR3 is 14 residues. CDR3 sequence: CASSLTDGSYEQYF. The DNA of the CDR3 is TGTGCCAGCAGCTTAACAGACGGCTCCTACGAGCAGTACTTC.

This chain links TRBV18 with TRBJ1-1; D is possibly TRBD1 (5 bases). V shed 3 bases and J shed 4 bases, with 21 bases lying between them. The CDR3 spans 17 residues. The germline V gene encodes CDR1 KGHSH and CDR2 LQKENI. The CDR3 DNA sequence: TGTGCCAGCTCACCCCTCGCGGGCGGGGGATCAGGCACTGAAGCTTTCTTT. It encodes CASSPLAGGGSGTEAFF.

The V gene is TRBV30, the J gene TRBJ2-2, with D unclear. Germline assignment: CDR1 GTSNPN and CDR2 SVGIG (reference sequence). This CDR3 has 13 residues. V lost 0 bases and J lost 2, with 4 bases in between. For the CDR3, the DNA is TGTGCCTGGAGTGTAGCTAACACCGGGGAGCTGTTTTTT. As protein: CAWSVANTGELFF.